The rows below give T cell receptor beta chains drawn from one sample of a study of T cell responses to AZD1222 COVID-19 vaccine. Assay: immunoSEQ multiplex PCR; the TCRdb copy retains only in-frame clones and omits some. Of about 110,000 clones listed, roughly nine tenths are singletons. The sequencing used peripheral blood, collected on day 0 of AZD1222 vaccination. These TCRs come from an adult in good health. Both conserved end residues are trimmed from each CDR3.

J gene,V gene,CDR3 protein
TRBJ1-6,TRBV27,ASSLGPNSGLALH
TRBJ2-3,TRBV7-8,ASSLLNREIPDTQY
TRBJ2-3,TRBV6-2/TRBV6-3,ASSTQRNTQY
TRBJ2-3,TRBV14,ASSGRFSTDTQY
TRBJ2-1,TRBV11-2,ASSFGLADYNEQF
TRBJ2-7,TRBV13,ASSLGGLADTLPSEQY
TRBJ1-1,TRBV18,ASSPPEGTGERRTEAF
TRBJ1-1,TRBV19,ASSSTGEAF
TRBJ1-3,TRBV5-6,ASSLVGDSGNTIY
TRBJ1-1,TRBV19,ASSNRVNDPTEAF
TRBJ1-2,TRBV2,ASRQGSNLNYGYT
TRBJ1-4,TRBV6-5,ASSNNRGRELF
TRBJ1-5,TRBV28,ASSFSGKGNQPQH
TRBJ1-4,TRBV19,ATQRGIRNEKLF
TRBJ2-7,TRBV6-5,ASSPTGGHLYEQY
TRBJ1-1,TRBV19,ASSIQSIMNTEAF
TRBJ2-3,TRBV7-2,ASSLAAWVAGGGPDTDTQY
TRBJ2-5,TRBV7-9,ASSQGSLETQY
TRBJ1-6,TRBV7-3,ASSLMGGSNSPLH
TRBJ1-3,TRBV19,ASTGWTGVGNTIY
TRBJ2-2,TRBV24-1,ATSPDQANTGELF
TRBJ1-3,TRBV9,ASSVGTGNTIY
TRBJ2-1,TRBV5-6,ASSWGPPEYNEQF
TRBJ2-3,TRBV7-2,ASSPRGPTASTDTQY
TRBJ1-2,TRBV30,AWTPMESGYT
TRBJ1-3,TRBV30,AWRSPGQRNTIY
TRBJ2-4,TRBV4-1,ASRELAGQNIQY
TRBJ2-1,TRBV27,ASSFGFRDNEQF
TRBJ2-7,TRBV2,ASSGQGVYEQY
TRBJ1-3,TRBV7-9,ASSLETGGGNTIY
TRBJ1-5,TRBV6-5,ASRAGDVSNQPQH
TRBJ2-7,TRBV19,ASSDFRDKY
TRBJ1-1,TRBV12-2,ASRLLTEERNTEAF
TRBJ1-5,TRBV7-8,ASSSDSIQH
TRBJ2-1,TRBV6-5,ASSPGTEQF
TRBJ2-1,TRBV3-1/TRBV3-2,ASSPRLAGVEQF
TRBJ2-3,TRBV5-4,ASSLEVSGGVLADTQY
TRBJ2-2,TRBV7-6,ASSLAPGAITGELF
TRBJ1-5,TRBV6-6,ASSPIGGPGNQPQH
TRBJ2-1,TRBV5-6,ASSLDQGSSYNEQF